This entry concerns a single T cell receptor (beta chain). The source of the sample is a study of blood T cell repertoires in COVID-19. Study in general: Sites across the United States, Italy and Spain contributed samples from acute and convalescent COVID-19.

Trimming shortened V by 3 bases and J by 1 base, and 13 bases separated the two germline ends. The CDR3 sequence is 14 residues long. Per the germline V gene, CDR1 is GTSNPN and CDR2 is SVGIG (reference sequence). Per the original data handling: Estimates of nucleated cell counts were drawn from the amplification of reference gene primers. Only in-frame clones appear in the TCRdb table, and some are missing; sequencing was by immunoSEQ multiplex PCR. V and J calls and clone size are given by that table; D and trimming were obtained from the DNA. Of 120,000 or so clones in the sample, 75% to 85% were seen once.

The J gene is TRBJ2-7, the V gene TRBV30; a possible D gene is TRBD1 (5 bases). This receptor was obtained from a man aged 40-50 years with active or convalescent COVID-19. The sample taken for sequencing was peripheral blood. CDR3 coding DNA: TGTGCCTGGAGCCTACACAGGATTTCCTACGAGCAGTACTTC. It yields the protein CAWSLHRISYEQYF.